The clone carrying this TCR beta chain was detected a few times. Antigen specificity is unknown. These data originate in a study of blood T cells in healthy people across ages. Study observations and caveats: Diversity of TCR beta correlated strongly with naive T cell percentage.

A sample-barcoded 5' primer and a J-beta primer mix were used in a second PCR of roughly 7 to 11 cycles. TCRdb itself ran the 5' RACE reads through MiXCR, one entry per CDR3 protein. This sample has 800,000 or so distinct CDR3 sequences, with around 25% found just once. Trimming took 6 bases from V and 4 from J, leaving 16 bases between them. Looked up from germline, CDR1 is LNHDA and CDR2 is SQIVND (reference sequence). The CDR3 loop spans 14 amino acids. A further study also used this sample, focusing on T cells of mothers and their children. According to that study: The authors used all extracted RNA for cDNA synthesis, at around 1.6 ug per 15 ul.

The receptor's source is a boy aged 10-17 years in good health. This rearrangement joins TRBV19 to TRBJ2-7; D possibly corresponds to TRBD1 (7 bases). Sequencing used blood. CDR3 residues: CASRRRDRPYEQYF. The CDR3 DNA follows: TGTGCCAGTAGGAGGCGGGACAGACCTTACGAGCAGTACTTC.